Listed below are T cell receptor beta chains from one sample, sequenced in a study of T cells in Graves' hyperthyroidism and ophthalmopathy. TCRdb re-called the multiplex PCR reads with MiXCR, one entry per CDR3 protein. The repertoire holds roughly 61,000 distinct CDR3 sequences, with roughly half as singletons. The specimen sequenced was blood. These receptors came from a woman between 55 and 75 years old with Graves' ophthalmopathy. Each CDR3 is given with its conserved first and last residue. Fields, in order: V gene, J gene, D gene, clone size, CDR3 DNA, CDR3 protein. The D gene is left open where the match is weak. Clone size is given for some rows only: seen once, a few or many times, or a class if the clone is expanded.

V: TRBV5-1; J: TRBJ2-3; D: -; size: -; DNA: TGCGCCAGCAGCATTACAGGGCCAGATACGCAGTATTTT; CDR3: CASSITGPDTQYF
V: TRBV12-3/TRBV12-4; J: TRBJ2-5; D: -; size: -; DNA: TGTGCCAGCACCCGGGGGGCGGGAGAGACCCAGTACTTC; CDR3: CASTRGAGETQYF
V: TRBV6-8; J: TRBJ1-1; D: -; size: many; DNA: TGTGCCAGCAGTTCACAGGGATCCCCTAACGCTGAAGCTTTCTTT; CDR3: CASSSQGSPNAEAFF
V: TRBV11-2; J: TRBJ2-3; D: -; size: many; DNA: TGTGCCAGCAGCTTAGGGGCTAGCACAGATACGCAGTATTTT; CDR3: CASSLGASTDTQYF
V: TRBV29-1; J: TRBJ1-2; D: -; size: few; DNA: TGCAGCGGGTGGAGGGAAGGCTATGGCTACACCTTC; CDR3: CSGWREGYGYTF
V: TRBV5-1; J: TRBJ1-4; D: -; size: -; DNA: TGCGCCAGCAGCTTGTCCAGGGCTGGTAATGAAAAACTGTTTTTT; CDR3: CASSLSRAGNEKLFF
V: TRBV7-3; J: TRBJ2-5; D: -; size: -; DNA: TGTGTCAGCAGGTTAACTGGGACCTCGGGAGAGACCCAGTACTTC; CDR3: CVSRLTGTSGETQYF
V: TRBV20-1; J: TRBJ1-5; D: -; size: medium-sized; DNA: TGCAGTGCTGCCGGGGACCGTCGTCGCGGTGATCAGCATTTT; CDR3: CSAAGDRRRGDQHF
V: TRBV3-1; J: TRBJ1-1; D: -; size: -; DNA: TGTGCCAGCAGCCCCCCCCCCCTGGGATGGGACACTGAAGCTTTCTTT; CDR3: CASSPPPLGWDTEAFF
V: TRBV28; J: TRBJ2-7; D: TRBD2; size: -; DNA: TGTGCCAGCAGTTTGGGGCAGGGAGGGTACGAGCAGTACTTC; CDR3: CASSLGQGGYEQYF
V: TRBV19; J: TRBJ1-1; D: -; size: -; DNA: TGTGCCAGTAGTTCCCCTCCTAGGGGACTCGGTGAAGCCTTCTTT; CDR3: CASSSPPRGLGEAFF
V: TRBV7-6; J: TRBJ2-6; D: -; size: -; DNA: TGTGCCAGCAGCTTAGTAAGGTTTACTGGGGCCAACGTCCTGACTTTC; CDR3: CASSLVRFTGANVLTF
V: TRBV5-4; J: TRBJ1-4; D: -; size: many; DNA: TGTGCCAGCAGCTTGGCGGGGGGTCCTAATGAAAAACTGTTTTTT; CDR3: CASSLAGGPNEKLFF
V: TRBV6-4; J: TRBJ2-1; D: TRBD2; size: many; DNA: TGTGCCAGCAGTGAGGAAAGCGGGACCTACAATGAGCAGTTCTTC; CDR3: CASSEESGTYNEQFF
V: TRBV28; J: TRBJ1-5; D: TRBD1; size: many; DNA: TGTGCCAGCAGCACGGACAGGGGAGATCAGCCCCAGCATTTT; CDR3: CASSTDRGDQPQHF
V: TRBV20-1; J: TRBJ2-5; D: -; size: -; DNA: TGCAGTGCTAGAGACAATAGACTAGGGTACTTC; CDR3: CSARDNRLGYF
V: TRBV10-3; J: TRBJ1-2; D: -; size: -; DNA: TGTGTCATCCGAGACTATGGATACACCTTC; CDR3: CVIRDYGYTF
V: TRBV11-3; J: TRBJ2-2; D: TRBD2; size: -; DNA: TGTGCCAGCGGGAGGGGCCGAATTACCGGGGAGCTGTTTTTT; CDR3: CASGRGRITGELFF
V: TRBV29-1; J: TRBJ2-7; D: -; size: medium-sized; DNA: TGCAGCGTTGTACCCCAGGGAAGCTCCTACGAGCAGTACTTC; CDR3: CSVVPQGSSYEQYF
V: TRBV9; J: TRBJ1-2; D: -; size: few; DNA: TGTGCCAGCAGCCCAAGAGACGGGTTCTATGGCTACACCTTC; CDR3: CASSPRDGFYGYTF
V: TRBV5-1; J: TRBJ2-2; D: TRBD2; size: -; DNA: TGCGCCAGCAGCTTAGATAGCGGGAGGGAGGAGCTGTTTTTT; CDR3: CASSLDSGREELFF
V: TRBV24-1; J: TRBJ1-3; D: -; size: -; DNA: TGTGCCACCAGTGAGGCGGCTGGAAACACCATATATTTT; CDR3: CATSEAAGNTIYF
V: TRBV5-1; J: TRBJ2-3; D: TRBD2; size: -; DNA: TGCGCCAGCAGCCCGGGACTACACGTCACAGATGCGCAGTATTTT; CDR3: CASSPGLHVTDAQYF
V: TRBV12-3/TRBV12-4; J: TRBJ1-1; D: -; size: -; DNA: TGTGCCAGCAGCACTGGGGGGGGAGGGAGCACTGAAGCTTTCTTT; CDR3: CASSTGGGGSTEAFF
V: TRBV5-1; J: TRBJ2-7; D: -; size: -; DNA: TGCGCCAGCAGTTGGAGGGACTGCACCTACGAGCAGTACTTC; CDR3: CASSWRDCTYEQYF
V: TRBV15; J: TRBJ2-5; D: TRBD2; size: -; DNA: TGTGCCACCAGCAGAGATATAGGAGCAGCGGGGGAGACCCAGTACTTC; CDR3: CATSRDIGAAGETQYF
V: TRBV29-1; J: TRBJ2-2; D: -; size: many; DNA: TGCAGCGTGGGCGGGGGCTCGAACACCGGGGAGCTGTTTTTT; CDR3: CSVGGGSNTGELFF
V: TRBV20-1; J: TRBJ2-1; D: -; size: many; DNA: TGCAGTGCTAGAGATAGGCCGATGGAGCAGTTCTTC; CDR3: CSARDRPMEQFF
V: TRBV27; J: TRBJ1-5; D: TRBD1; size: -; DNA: TGTGCCAGCAGTTCAACCGCCGGGGGATCAGGGGGAATCGATCAGCCCCAGCATTTT; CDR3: CASSSTAGGSGGIDQPQHF
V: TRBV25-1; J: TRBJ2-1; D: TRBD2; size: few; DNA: TGTGCCAGCAGTGCTATTAGCGGGACTTACGATGAGCAGTTCTTC; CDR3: CASSAISGTYDEQFF
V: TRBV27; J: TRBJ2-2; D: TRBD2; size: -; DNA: TGTGCCAGCAGTTTATCGGCCTCCGCAGCGGGGGAGGGCACCGGGGAGCTGTTTTTT; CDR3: CASSLSASAAGEGTGELFF
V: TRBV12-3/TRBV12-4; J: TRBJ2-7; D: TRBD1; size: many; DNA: TGTGCCAGCAGTTTGGCCGGGACAGGGGACGAGCAGTACTTC; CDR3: CASSLAGTGDEQYF
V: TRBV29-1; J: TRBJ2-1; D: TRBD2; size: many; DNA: TGCAGCGTTGAAGGCCGGGGGGGCCAAGTTAATGAGCAGTTCTTC; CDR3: CSVEGRGGQVNEQFF
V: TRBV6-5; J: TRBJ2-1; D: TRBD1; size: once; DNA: TGTGCCAGCAGGGCCGGGACAGGTCTACGGAATGAGCAGTTCTTC; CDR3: CASRAGTGLRNEQFF
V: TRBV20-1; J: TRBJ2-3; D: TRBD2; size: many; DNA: TGCAGTGCCAGACTAGCGGGAGGGTTAGATACGCAGTATTTT; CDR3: CSARLAGGLDTQYF
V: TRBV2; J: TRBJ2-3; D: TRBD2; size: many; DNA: TGTGCCAGCCCGCTAGCGGGAGCCACAGATACGCAGTATTTT; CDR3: CASPLAGATDTQYF
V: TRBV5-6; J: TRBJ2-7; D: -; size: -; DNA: TGTGCCGGCAGCCTCATGGACGAGCAGTACTTC; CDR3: CAGSLMDEQYF
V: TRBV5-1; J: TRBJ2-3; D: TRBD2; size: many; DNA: TGCGCCAGCAGCTCGGGACTAGCGGGAGGCGCTAGCACAGATACGCAGTATTTT; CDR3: CASSSGLAGGASTDTQYF
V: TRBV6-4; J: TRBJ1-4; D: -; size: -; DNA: TGTGCCAGCAGTTTACTGACAGGAATAGGCCTCAGAAAGCTCCTACCAGAAAAACTGTTTTTT; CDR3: CASSLLTGIGLRKLLPEKLFF
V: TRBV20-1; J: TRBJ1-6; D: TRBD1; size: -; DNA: TGCAGTGCTAGAGAGGCGAACGGACAGGGAGGTTCACCCCTCCACTTT; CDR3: CSAREANGQGGSPLHF
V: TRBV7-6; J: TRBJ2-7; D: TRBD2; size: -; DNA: TGTGCCAGCAGCCACGGGACTAGCGGGGGGCCTAAGCAGTACTTC; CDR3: CASSHGTSGGPKQYF
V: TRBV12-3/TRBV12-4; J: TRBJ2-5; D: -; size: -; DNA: TGTGCCAGCAGTCCTCGGACCGCCCAAGAGACCCAGTACTTC; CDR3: CASSPRTAQETQYF
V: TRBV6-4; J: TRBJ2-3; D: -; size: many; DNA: TGTGCCAGCAGTGAAAGCGGTGAAACAGATACGCAGTATTTT; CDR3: CASSESGETDTQYF
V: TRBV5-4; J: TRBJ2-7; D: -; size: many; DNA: TGTGCCAGCAGCTTGGGACCCAGTAGTGGCGGGAACTCCTACGAGCAGTACTTC; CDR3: CASSLGPSSGGNSYEQYF
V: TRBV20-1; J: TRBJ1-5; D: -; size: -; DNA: TGCAGTGCTAGAAAGGTAGCGGGAGGGTTGGATACGCATTTT; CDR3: CSARKVAGGLDTHF
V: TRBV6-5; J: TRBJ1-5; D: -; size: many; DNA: TGTGCCAGCAGTCTGACGCGCCCCACAGGGACGGGTCAGCCCCAGCATTTT; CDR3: CASSLTRPTGTGQPQHF
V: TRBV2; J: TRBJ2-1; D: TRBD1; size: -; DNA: TGTGCCAGCAGCCTACAGGGGGTGGGTGAGCAGTTCTTC; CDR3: CASSLQGVGEQFF
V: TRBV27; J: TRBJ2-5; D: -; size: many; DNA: TGTGCCAGCAGTTTACGGGAACGGGAGACCCAGTACTTC; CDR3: CASSLRERETQYF
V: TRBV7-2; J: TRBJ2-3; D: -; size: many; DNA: TGTGCCAGCAGCCCCACCCTCCGGGGGCGGGCAGATACGCAGTATTTT; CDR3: CASSPTLRGRADTQYF
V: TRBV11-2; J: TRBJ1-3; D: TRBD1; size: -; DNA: TGTGCCAGCAGCGAATTGCCCCGATTGACAGGGACAAGGGACACCATATATTTT; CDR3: CASSELPRLTGTRDTIYF
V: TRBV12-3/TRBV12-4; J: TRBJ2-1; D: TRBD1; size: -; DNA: TGTGCCAGCAGTCATTTAAGAGGACAGGGACAGTACAATGAGCAGTTCTTC; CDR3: CASSHLRGQGQYNEQFF
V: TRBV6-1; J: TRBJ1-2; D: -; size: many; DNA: TGTGCCAGCAGTGAACCTGGGTATGGCTACACCTTC; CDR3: CASSEPGYGYTF
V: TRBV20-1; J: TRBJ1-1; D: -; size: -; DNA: TGCAGCGAGGGGGGGGGCTCGGACCGGGGAGCTTTCTTT; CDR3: CSEGGGSDRGAFF
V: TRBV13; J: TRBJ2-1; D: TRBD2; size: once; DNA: TGCGCCAGCCGATCGGGGGAGGGCCCAGATACGCAGTTCTTC; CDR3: CASRSGEGPDTQFF